Described below is a single T cell receptor (beta chain) sequence and its context. The CDR3 covers 12 residues. Trimming stripped 5 bases from V and 8 bases from J, with 12 bases between. Looked up from germline, CDR1 is SEHNR and CDR2 is FQNEAQ (reference sequence). TCRdb ran MiXCR on the 5' RACE reads and lists one entry per CDR3 protein. Of about 57,000 distinct CDR3 sequences in the sample, 12% were seen once. This entry belongs to a study of T-cell memory formation after mild COVID-19. The overall study: The study found TCR clusters largely donor specific.

This clonotype originated in a man aged 18 to 29 who had mild COVID-19 (a few samples of this study predate the infection). Cell type and time point are not known. Sequencing was done on a sample of PBMCs or a T cell subset sorted from them (not recorded which). The chain employs TRBV7-9 and TRBJ1-1, with no clear D. In DNA form, the CDR3 reads TGTGCCAGCAGCCCCCATCATGAAGAAGCTTTCTTT. Encoded protein: CASSPHHEEAFF.